This TCR beta chain emerged from a study of identical twins. Findings of the study overall: Its conclusions, products of cross-sectional statistical analysis, did not come from following the same donors.

Of note for this clonotype: The antigen remains unidentified.

Trimming cost V 0 bases and J 8 bases, with 4 bases left between them. Germline CDR1 is SGHTA and CDR2 is FQGNSA. This CDR3 contains 12 residues. TCRdb re-called the 5' RACE reads with MiXCR, one entry per CDR3 protein. The data show 600,000 to 800,000 distinct CDR3 sequences, about 20% seen once. A further study also used this sample, focusing on T cells expressing NK-cell markers. As that report states: There remained a lack of clarity about HCMV specificity of expanded NKG2C+ T cell clones.

The sample comprised PBMCs. The chain has TRBV7-2 and TRBJ2-2; D call uncertain. The origin of this receptor is a woman aged 18 to 35 in good health. CDR3 sequence: CASSLAWGELFF. CDR3 nucleotides: TGTGCCAGCAGCTTAGCATGGGGGGAGCTGTTTTTT.